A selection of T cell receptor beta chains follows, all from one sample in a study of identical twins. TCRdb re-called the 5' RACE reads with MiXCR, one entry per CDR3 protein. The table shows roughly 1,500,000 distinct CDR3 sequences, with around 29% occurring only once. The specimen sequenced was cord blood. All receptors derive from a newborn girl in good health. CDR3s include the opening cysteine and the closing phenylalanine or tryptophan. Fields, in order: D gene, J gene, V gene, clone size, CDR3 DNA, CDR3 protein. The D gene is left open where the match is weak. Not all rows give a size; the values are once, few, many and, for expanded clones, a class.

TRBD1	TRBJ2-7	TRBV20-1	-	TGCAGTGCTACCTATGACAGGGGTTACGAGCAGTACTTC	CSATYDRGYEQYF
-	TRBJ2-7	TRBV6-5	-	TGTGCCAGCATTGGGGCAGGGACCCACGAGCAGTACTTC	CASIGAGTHEQYF
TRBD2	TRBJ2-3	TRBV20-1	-	TGCAGTGCTAGAAGGAGCGGGATCACAGATACGCAGTATTTT	CSARRSGITDTQYF
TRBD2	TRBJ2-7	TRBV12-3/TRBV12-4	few	TGTGCCAGCAGCTGGGGGGGGATCTACGAGCAGTACTTC	CASSWGGIYEQYF
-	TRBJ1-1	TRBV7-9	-	TGTGCCAGCAGCCGAACAGTGGATGCTTTCTTT	CASSRTVDAFF
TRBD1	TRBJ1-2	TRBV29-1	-	TGCAGCGCGACAGGGGCCGATGGCTACACCTTC	CSATGADGYTF
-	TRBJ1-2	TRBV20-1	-	TGCAGTGCTAGAAACCCTAGGGCTTACTTTAACTATGGCTACACCTTC	CSARNPRAYFNYGYTF
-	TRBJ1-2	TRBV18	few	TGTGCCAGCTCAACCATCCCCGGGGACGGCTACACCTTC	CASSTIPGDGYTF
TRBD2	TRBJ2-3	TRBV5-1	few	TGCGCCAGCGATCCCCTAGCGGCTAGCACAGATACGCAGTATTTT	CASDPLAASTDTQYF
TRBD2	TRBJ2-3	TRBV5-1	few	TGCGCCAGCAGCTTGGAACTAGCGGGGGCAGATACGCAGTATTTT	CASSLELAGADTQYF
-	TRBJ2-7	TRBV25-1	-	TGTGCCAGCAGTCGCCTAGCGCCGCCCTACGAGCAGTACTTC	CASSRLAPPYEQYF
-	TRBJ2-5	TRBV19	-	TGTGCCAGTAGTAAACAGGTTTCGGAGACCCAGTACTTC	CASSKQVSETQYF
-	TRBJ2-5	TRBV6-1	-	TGTGCCAGCTCCCTAACACTAGCACAAGAGACCCAGTACTTC	CASSLTLAQETQYF
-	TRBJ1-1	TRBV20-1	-	TGCAGTGCCCCTTGGAATCGGGGGTCCCGAGGTCTAACTGAAGCTTTCTTT	CSAPWNRGSRGLTEAFF
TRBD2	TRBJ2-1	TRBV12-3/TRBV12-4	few	TGTGCCAGCAGTTCCGGGACTAGCGGGAGAGGGAATGAGCAGTTCTTC	CASSSGTSGRGNEQFF
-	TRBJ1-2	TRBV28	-	TGTGCCAGCAGTTTGCATCAGGGGTCGTATGGCTACACCTTC	CASSLHQGSYGYTF
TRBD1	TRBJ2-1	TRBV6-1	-	TGTGCCACCTCTAGGGACAGGGCCTACAATGAGCAGTTCTTC	CATSRDRAYNEQFF
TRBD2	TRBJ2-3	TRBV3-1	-	TGTGCCAGCAGCCAAGATAAGAGTCGCGGGGGGAGGGGTCCAGATACGCAGTATTTT	CASSQDKSRGGRGPDTQYF
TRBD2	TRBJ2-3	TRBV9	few	TGTGCCAGCAGCGTTTTAACGACTAGCGGGAACACAGATACGCAGTATTTT	CASSVLTTSGNTDTQYF
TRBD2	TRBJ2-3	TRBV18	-	TGTGCCAGCTCACGGGAGTCTAGCGGGACCTTCACAGATACGCAGTATTTT	CASSRESSGTFTDTQYF
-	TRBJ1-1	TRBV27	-	TGTGCCAGCAGTTTATCGGGCCCCTTTGACGCTTTCTTT	CASSLSGPFDAFF
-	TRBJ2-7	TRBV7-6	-	TGTGCCAGCAGCCCAAACGACTACTACGAGCAGTACTTC	CASSPNDYYEQYF
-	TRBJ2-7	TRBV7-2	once	TGTGCCAGCAGCTTAGGGGACCACTTAATAAGGTCCTACGAGCAGTACTTC	CASSLGDHLIRSYEQYF
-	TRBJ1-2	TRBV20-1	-	TGCAGTGCTAGAGACCCACATCCGGTCCCGAGGGGCTATGGCTACACCTTC	CSARDPHPVPRGYGYTF
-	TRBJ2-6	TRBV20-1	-	TGCAGTGCTTGGAGATCCGGGGCCAACGTCCTGACTTTC	CSAWRSGANVLTF
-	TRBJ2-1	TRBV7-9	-	TGTGCCAGCACCGCGGGCCTTTATGGCAATGAGCAGTTCTTC	CASTAGLYGNEQFF
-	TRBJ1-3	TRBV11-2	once	TGTGCCAGCAGCCCCTCCCCTCTCAGCTCTGGAAACACCATATATTTT	CASSPSPLSSGNTIYF